The rows below give T cell receptor beta chains drawn from one sample of a study of cytomegalovirus exposure and HLA in healthy donors. Only in-frame clones appear in the TCRdb table, and some are missing; sequencing was by immunoSEQ multiplex PCR. The specimen's table records some 75,000 clones. Sequencing was performed on PBMCs. The receptors were sampled from a boy aged 5-17 years in good health and CMV-seronegative. CDR3s include the opening cysteine and the closing phenylalanine or tryptophan. Fields, in order: J gene, D gene, CDR3 length, V gene, CDR3 DNA, CDR3 protein. The D gene is left open where the match is weak.

>TRBJ2-7|TRBD1|15|TRBV4-2
TGTGCCAGCAGGCAAACTTCAGGGGGTGACTACGAGCAGTACTTC
CASRQTSGGDYEQYF
>TRBJ1-2|NA|15|TRBV5-4
TGTGCCAGCAGCTTCGGCAGGACAGCTAACTATGGCTACACCTTC
CASSFGRTANYGYTF
>TRBJ1-2|NA|13|TRBV19
TGTGCCAGTAGTATTTCCGGGAACTATGGCTACACCTTC
CASSISGNYGYTF
>TRBJ1-5|TRBD1|15|TRBV5-4
TGTGCCAGCAGCCCCGGACAGGGGGCTAGTCAGCCCCAGCATTTT
CASSPGQGASQPQHF
>TRBJ2-7|TRBD2|15|TRBV6-1
TGTGCCAGCAGTGAGGGACTAGCGGGCTCCTACGAGCAGTACTTC
CASSEGLAGSYEQYF
>TRBJ2-3|TRBD2|16|TRBV2
TGTGCCAGCAGTGAAGGGTTAAAAGGGAGGGGAGATACGCAGTATTTT
CASSEGLKGRGDTQYF
>TRBJ2-7|TRBD2|16|TRBV10-3
TGTGCCATCAGTGATTACAAGCGGGAGTTACTCTACGAGCAGTACTTC
CAISDYKRELLYEQYF
>TRBJ1-1|NA|13|TRBV27
TGTGCCAGCAGTTTGGGGCTAAACACTGAAGCTTTCTTT
CASSLGLNTEAFF
>TRBJ2-7|NA|11|TRBV29-1
TGCAGCGTTGGACAGCTCTACGAGCAGTACTTC
CSVGQLYEQYF
>TRBJ1-2|NA|15|TRBV7-9
TGTGCCAGCAGCTTAGACCCAGGGGTTGGCACTGGCTACACCTTC
CASSLDPGVGTGYTF
>TRBJ2-7|TRBD2|16|TRBV15
TGTGCCACCAGCCCTTCTAGGGGGACTAGCGTGAACGAGCAGTACTTC
CATSPSRGTSVNEQYF
>TRBJ2-5|TRBD1|16|TRBV7-2
TGTGCCAGCAGCAATTCCCCCGGGACAGGGTCAGAGACCCAGTACTTC
CASSNSPGTGSETQYF
>TRBJ2-7|NA|12|TRBV7-9
TGTGCCAGCAGCTTGACAAATGAAGAGCAGTACTTC
CASSLTNEEQYF
>TRBJ2-1|TRBD1|12|TRBV5-1
TGCGCCAGCACCACAGGGGCCAATGAGCAGTTCTTC
CASTTGANEQFF
>TRBJ1-6|TRBD1|15|TRBV5-6
TGTGCCAGCAGCTTGGGGGACAGAAGTAATTCACCCCTCCACTTT
CASSLGDRSNSPLHF
>TRBJ2-7|NA|13|TRBV9
TGTGCCAGCAGCGTCTCAGGGGCCTACGAGCAGTACTTC
CASSVSGAYEQYF
>TRBJ1-2|NA|16|TRBV7-2
TGTGCCAGCAGCTACCTCGGGGGGGAGACAAACTATGGCTACACCTTC
CASSYLGGETNYGYTF
>TRBJ1-1|NA|14|TRBV27
TGTGCCAGCTCCCGGGGAAATCATAACACTGAAGCTTTCTTT
CASSRGNHNTEAFF
>TRBJ1-5|TRBD1|14|TRBV6-1
TGTGCCAGCAGTGTACAGGGGGCAAATCAGCCCCAGCATTTT
CASSVQGANQPQHF
>TRBJ1-1|TRBD1|15|TRBV5-1
TGCGCCAGCAGCTCGTCGACAGGGTTGAACACTGAAGCTTTCTTT
CASSSSTGLNTEAFF
>TRBJ1-2|NA|13|TRBV19
TGTGCCAGTAGTATTGCGGAGAACTATGGCTACACCTTC
CASSIAENYGYTF
>TRBJ1-5|TRBD1|15|TRBV6-4
TGTGCCAGCAGTAGGGACAGGGGGAGCAATCAGCCCCAGCATTTT
CASSRDRGSNQPQHF
>TRBJ1-1|NA|17|TRBV19
TGTGCCAGTACCCATAAAAATCCCGACACATTGAACACTGAAGCTTTCTTT
CASTHKNPDTLNTEAFF
>TRBJ2-5|NA|15|TRBV4-3
TGCGCCAGCAGCCAAGAAGAGCAGGGTTTCTGGACCCAGTACTTC
CASSQEEQGFWTQYF
>TRBJ1-2|TRBD1|13|TRBV6-5
TGTGCCAGCACTGGACAGGGGGCAGGTGGCTACACCTTC
CASTGQGAGGYTF
>TRBJ1-4|NA|14|TRBV6-5
TGTGCCAGCAGTTACGCGGCAGTCCATGAAAAACTGTTTTTT
CASSYAAVHEKLFF
>TRBJ2-4|TRBD1|17|TRBV14
TGTGCCAGCAGCCAAGTAGGACAGGGGATGGCCAAAAACATTCAGTACTTC
CASSQVGQGMAKNIQYF
>TRBJ2-7|NA|15|TRBV11-1
TGTGCCAGCAGCTTAGAAAGGGGAAGTCGCTACGAGCAGTACTTC
CASSLERGSRYEQYF
>TRBJ2-1|TRBD2|17|TRBV13
TGTGCCAGCAGCTTAGGACTAGCGGGGATGAATGGAAAGGAGCAGTTCTTC
CASSLGLAGMNGKEQFF
>TRBJ1-2|NA|10|TRBV7-9
TGTGCCAGCAGCTTCGATGGCTACACCTTC
CASSFDGYTF
>TRBJ2-3|TRBD2|20|TRBV19
TGTGCCAGTAGTATTAGGGAGAACTTTGTAGGACGGGAGGACACAGATACGCAGTATTTT
CASSIRENFVGREDTDTQYF
>TRBJ2-5|NA|14|TRBV25-1
TGTGCCAGCATAAAAGGCGGGCCCGAAGAGACCCAGTACTTC
CASIKGGPEETQYF
>TRBJ2-3|TRBD2|15|TRBV2
TGTGCCAGCATTTCTTGGCGGGAGCGCACAGATACGCAGTATTTT
CASISWRERTDTQYF
>TRBJ1-1|NA|15|TRBV4-2
TGTGCCAGCAGCCCTCAGTGGGCGGGGGCCACTGAAGCTTTCTTT
CASSPQWAGATEAFF
>TRBJ2-7|TRBD2|16|TRBV4-2
TGTGCCAGCAGCCCTCGTACTAGCGGTACTTCCTACGAGCAGTACTTC
CASSPRTSGTSYEQYF
>TRBJ2-2|TRBD1|16|TRBV7-3
TGTGCCAGCAGCTTATTACAGGGGTTAAACACCGGGGAGCTGTTTTTT
CASSLLQGLNTGELFF
>TRBJ2-1|TRBD2|16|TRBV7-9
TGTGCCAGCAGCTTAGTTGCTAGCGGGAGAAGCCAGGAGCAGTTCTTC
CASSLVASGRSQEQFF
>TRBJ2-7|NA|13|TRBV28
TGTGCCAGCACCGGGAAAAATCCCTACGAGCAGTACTTC
CASTGKNPYEQYF
>TRBJ1-2|NA|14|TRBV10-3
TGTGCCATCAGTGGACAAGTGGAAGGCTATGGCTACACCTTC
CAISGQVEGYGYTF
>TRBJ2-7|NA|14|TRBV7-9
TGTGCCAGCAGCTTATCTGCCGGGGCCTACGAGCAGTACTTC
CASSLSAGAYEQYF
>TRBJ1-1|NA|15|TRBV6-1
TGTGCCAGCAGTGAACCCCCGACAGCGAACACTGAAGCTTTCTTT
CASSEPPTANTEAFF
>TRBJ1-2|NA|15|TRBV6-1
TGTGCCAGCAGTGAAGCTCTAGGCGCTAACTATGGCTACACCTTC
CASSEALGANYGYTF
>TRBJ2-1|NA|13|TRBV30
TGTGCCGGAAGACTAGGAAACTACAATGAGCAGTTCTTC
CAGRLGNYNEQFF
>TRBJ2-3|NA|13|TRBV5-4
TGTGCCAGCAGCTTGGCTGGAGGAGATACGCAGTATTTT
CASSLAGGDTQYF
>TRBJ2-3|TRBD2|13|TRBV2
TGTGCCATCGCGGGGGGAACCACAGATACGCAGTATTTT
CAIAGGTTDTQYF
>TRBJ2-3|TRBD2|14|TRBV4-1
TGCGCCAGCAGCCAAGCGGGAGGTGCGGATAAGCAGTATTTT
CASSQAGGADKQYF
>TRBJ2-1|TRBD2|15|TRBV30
TGTGCCTGGACCCTTAGCGGGGGGGCCGGGGATGAGCAGTTCTTC
CAWTLSGGAGDEQFF
>TRBJ2-3|TRBD1|13|TRBV5-4
TGTGCCAGCAGCTTACCCACAGGGGAGAGGCAGTATTTT
CASSLPTGERQYF
>TRBJ1-5|NA|16|TRBV15
TGTGCCACCAGCAGAGGGGGCTGGTCAGACAATCAGCCCCAGCATTTT
CATSRGGWSDNQPQHF
>TRBJ1-1|NA|13|TRBV7-3
TGTGCCAGCAGCCCAACCCGAGGAGGGGAAGCTTTCTTT
CASSPTRGGEAFF
>TRBJ2-7|TRBD2|16|TRBV5-1
TGCGCCAGCAGCTTGGCCTCCGGGCGGGAGGGGCACGAGCAGTACTTC
CASSLASGREGHEQYF
>TRBJ2-7|NA|14|TRBV6-5
TGTGCCAGCAGTCGACAGGGAGGCTCCTACGAGCAGTACTTC
CASSRQGGSYEQYF
>TRBJ1-2|NA|13|TRBV28
TGTGCCAGCAGTCTCTCAGGGAACTATGGCTACACCTTC
CASSLSGNYGYTF
>TRBJ1-1|NA|16|TRBV9
TGTGCCAGCAGCGAGGGGACATTAAGTGTAGAGGGTGAAGCTTTCTTT
CASSEGTLSVEGEAFF
>TRBJ2-5|TRBD2|15|TRBV5-4
TGTGCCAGCAGCCCCAAGCGGGAGGGCCTGGAGACCCAGTACTTC
CASSPKREGLETQYF
>TRBJ2-1|NA|16|TRBV6-6
TGTGCCAGCAGTTTTTCCCCGGGAAGTGACTACAATGAGCAGTTCTTC
CASSFSPGSDYNEQFF
>TRBJ2-1|NA|15|TRBV11-1
TGTGCCAGCAGCTTCGGTAGAAGCTCCTACAATGAGCAGTTCTTC
CASSFGRSSYNEQFF
>TRBJ2-7|NA|15|TRBV19
TGTGCCAGTAGTACCTCCTCACAGGGTTCCTACGAGCAGTACTTC
CASSTSSQGSYEQYF
>TRBJ2-7|NA|14|TRBV19
TGTGCCAGTAGTTCCCATCTCGGAGCCGACGAGCAGTACTTC
CASSSHLGADEQYF
>TRBJ1-6|TRBD1|14|TRBV30
TGTGCCTGGAGTATGACAGGGTTGGGTTCACCCCTCCACTTT
CAWSMTGLGSPLHF